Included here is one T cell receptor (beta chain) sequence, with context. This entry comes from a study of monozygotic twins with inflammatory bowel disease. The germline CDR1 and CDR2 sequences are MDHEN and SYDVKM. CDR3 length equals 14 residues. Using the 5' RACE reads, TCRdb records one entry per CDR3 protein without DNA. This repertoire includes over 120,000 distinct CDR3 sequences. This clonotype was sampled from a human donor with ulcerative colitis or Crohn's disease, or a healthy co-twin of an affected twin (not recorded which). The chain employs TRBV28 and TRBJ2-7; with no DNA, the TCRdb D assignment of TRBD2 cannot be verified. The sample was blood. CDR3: CASSFWSGSSEQYF.